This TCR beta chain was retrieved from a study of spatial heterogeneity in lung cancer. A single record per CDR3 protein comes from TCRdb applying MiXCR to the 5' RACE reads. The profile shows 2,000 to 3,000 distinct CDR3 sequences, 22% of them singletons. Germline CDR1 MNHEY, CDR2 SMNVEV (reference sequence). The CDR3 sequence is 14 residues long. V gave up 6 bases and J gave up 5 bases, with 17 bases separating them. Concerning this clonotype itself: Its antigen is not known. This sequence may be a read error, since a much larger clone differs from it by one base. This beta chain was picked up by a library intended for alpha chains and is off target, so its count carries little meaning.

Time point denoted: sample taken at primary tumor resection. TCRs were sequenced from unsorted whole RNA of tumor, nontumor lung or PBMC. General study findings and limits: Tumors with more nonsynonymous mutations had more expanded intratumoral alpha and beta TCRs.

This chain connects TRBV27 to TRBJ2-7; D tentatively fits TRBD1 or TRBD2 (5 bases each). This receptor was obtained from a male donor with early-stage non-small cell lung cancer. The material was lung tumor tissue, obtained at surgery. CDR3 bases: TGTGCCAGCAGGTCGATGGGCCTGGGGGACGAGCAGTACTTC. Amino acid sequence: CASRSMGLGDEQYF.